This TCR beta chain is from a study of breast tumors, draining lymph nodes, adjacent tissues. Whole-study findings and limits: Tumor repertoires ranked between lymph nodes and nontumor tissue in diversity, with V and J gene preferences. Data only fit, rather than demonstrated, lymph node origin of most tumor T cells. The data were judged consistent with most tumor T cells coming from lymph node and expanding in tumor.

TCRdb reprocessed the multiplex PCR reads via MiXCR and lists one record per CDR3 protein. The table has some 15,000 distinct CDR3 sequences, under 60% seen once. A remark on this clonotype: What it binds is unknown.

The CDR3 runs 14 residues. The trim removed 2 bases at V and 10 bases at J, leaving 9 bases unmatched. Per the germline V gene, CDR1 is SNHLY and CDR2 is FYNNEI. The sequencing input was tumor-adjacent breast tissue. This TCR derives from a female donor with breast cancer. Some clones in this sample may be carry-over from other donors' samples. The chain joins TRBV2 to TRBJ2-5; the match to TRBD1 covers 8 bases. The CDR3, as DNA: TGTGCCAGCAGTGAAAAGGACAGGGTGTGGGACCAGTACTTC. Translated, it gives CASSEKDRVWDQYF.